Listed below are T cell receptor beta chains from one sample, sequenced in a study of blood T cell repertoires in COVID-19. The data were produced by immunoSEQ multiplex PCR, yet TCRdb's version contains in-frame clones alone and is incomplete. The sample holds 150,000 to 200,000 clones, over 85% seen once. Specimen: peripheral blood. Source of these receptors: a woman between 50 and 59 years old with acute or convalescent COVID-19. The CDR3 runs from the conserved cysteine through the conserved F or W. Each record gives: D gene, V gene, J gene, CDR3 protein, CDR3 DNA. A D gene is named only where the DNA matches it firmly.

>TRBD1|TRBV30|TRBJ1-2
CASDRGSLGYTF
TGTGCCTCGGACAGGGGCAGCCTCGGGTACACCTTC
>TRBD1|TRBV12-5|TRBJ1-4
CASGPGQAANEKLFF
TGTGCTAGTGGTCCAGGACAGGCGGCTAATGAAAAACTGTTTTTT
>TRBD1|TRBV5-6|TRBJ1-5
CASSFGQGVSKPQHF
TGTGCCAGCAGCTTCGGGCAGGGGGTGAGTAAGCCCCAGCATTTT
>TRBD1|TRBV28|TRBJ1-1
CASSLGPDRVGTEAFF
TGTGCCAGCAGTTTAGGCCCCGACAGGGTGGGTACTGAAGCTTTCTTT
>TRBD2|TRBV24-1|TRBJ2-3
CATSAKGLASSTDTQYF
TGTGCCACCAGCGCCAAGGGACTAGCGTCTAGCACAGATACGCAGTATTTT
>-|TRBV7-9|TRBJ1-1
CAGTMTGRNTEAFF
TGTGCCGGCACTATGACAGGAAGGAACACTGAAGCTTTCTTT
>TRBD1|TRBV7-2|TRBJ1-2
CASRQGEFYGYTF
TGTGCCAGCCGCCAGGGGGAGTTCTATGGCTACACCTTC
>TRBD1|TRBV6-4|TRBJ1-5
CASSKPGQGPGSNQPQHF
TGTGCCAGCAGCAAGCCGGGACAGGGCCCCGGGAGCAATCAGCCCCAGCATTTT
>TRBD1|TRBV6-2/TRBV6-3|TRBJ1-1
CASSYSAGGTEAFF
TGTGCCAGCAGTTACTCTGCAGGGGGCACTGAAGCTTTCTTT
>TRBD1|TRBV28|TRBJ1-5
CASSPGTVRNQPQHF
TGTGCCAGCAGTCCTGGGACAGTTCGTAATCAGCCCCAGCATTTT